Below, 13 T cell receptor beta chains from the same sample are listed, as sequenced in a study of T-cell memory formation after mild COVID-19. TCRdb analysed the 5' RACE reads with MiXCR anew, one entry per CDR3 protein. This table holds roughly 120,000 distinct CDR3 sequences, 15% to 20% found once. The source material was PBMCs or a T cell subset sorted from them (not recorded which). Receptors were obtained from an adult woman who had mild COVID-19 (a few samples of this study predate the infection). Cell type and time point are not known.

This rearrangement joins TRBV4-2 to TRBJ2-5; D not resolved. Trimming cost V 0 bases and J 1 base, with 6 bases left between them. The CDR3 runs 14 residues. CDR1 and CDR2 from the germline V gene are LGHNA and YNFKEQ. The CDR3 spells CASSQEAFQETQYF. CDR3 DNA: TGTGCCAGCAGCCAAGAGGCATTCCAAGAGACCCAGTACTTC.

This clonotype was detected only a few times. This rearrangement joins TRBV7-8 to TRBJ2-6; D remains ambiguous. The CDR3 is made up of 16 amino acids. Germline V gene sequence: CDR1 SGHVS, CDR2 FQNEAQ. Trimming removed 1 base from V and 0 bases from J, with 7 bases in between. CDR3 loop: CASSLVLGSGANVLTF. The DNA for the CDR3 is TGTGCCAGCAGCTTAGTTTTAGGCTCTGGGGCCAACGTCCTGACTTTC.

Comments on this clonotype: A read error may produce the germline difference seen at one junction end. This sequence joins TRBV6-5 and TRBJ1-2; tentatively, D is TRBD1 (6 bases). The CDR3 runs to 12 residues. Germline lookup yields CDR1 MNHEY and CDR2 SVGAGI. The CDR3 nucleotides are TGTGCCAGCAGTTTAAACAGGAACAGGGAGGAGTTC. Protein: CASSLNRNREEF.

This clonotype has just a few counts. J is TRBJ2-5 and V is TRBV20-1; 9 nucleotides agree with TRBD2. CDR1 is DFQATT, CDR2 SNEGSKA, per germline (reference sequence). The V gene end was trimmed by 0 bases and the J gene end by 4 bases; junction bases not matched to a gene: 6. The CDR3 runs 15 residues. For the CDR3, the DNA is TGCAGTGCTAGAGATTGGCGGGAGGGTAGAGAGACCCAGTACTTC. This encodes CSARDWREGRETQYF.

The rearrangement uses TRBV7-2 and TRBJ1-2; 7 nucleotides match TRBD1. The CDR3 is made up of 14 amino acids. Unmatched junction bases numbered 4, after V lost 0 bases and J lost 6 bases. CDR1 is SGHTA, CDR2 FQGNSA, per germline. The CDR3 protein is CASSLAKGANGYTF. DNA for the CDR3: TGTGCCAGCAGCTTAGCGAAGGGGGCGAATGGCTACACCTTC.

This clonotype was counted only a few times. The chain recombines TRBV6-5 with TRBJ1-5; no definite D call. Germline CDR1 is MNHEY and CDR2 is SVGAGI. V lost 6 bases and J 5 bases, leaving 11 bases between the germline ends. CDR3 length equals 13 residues. Here the CDR3 reads CASRSGVHQPQHF. The CDR3 nucleotides read TGTGCCAGCAGGTCCGGTGTCCATCAGCCCCAGCATTTT.

This clonotype was counted only a few times. The V and J genes are TRBV7-2 and TRBJ2-1, with D possibly being TRBD1 (6 bases). The CDR3 totals 15 residues. CDR1 and CDR2 from the germline V gene are SGHTA and FQGNSA. V lost 1 base and J lost 9, with 16 bases in between. The CDR3 here is CASSLVNSGAGEQFF. The DNA for the CDR3 is TGTGCCAGCAGCTTAGTCAATTCAGGGGCTGGTGAGCAGTTCTTC.

This clonotype occurred a few times. The chain has TRBV7-9 and TRBJ1-6; D call uncertain. From germline, CDR1 is SEHNR and CDR2 FQNEAQ (reference sequence). The CDR3 is 16 residues long. Trimming left V 5 bases short and J 6 bases short, with 17 bases between. The CDR3 DNA reads TGTGCCAGCAGCCCGGGTTCGGCAGCCTTTAATTCACCCCTCCACTTT. It yields the protein CASSPGSAAFNSPLHF.

The rearrangement uses TRBV5-1 and TRBJ1-1; no clear D gene. The CDR3 contains 13 residues. Germline values: CDR1 SGHRS, CDR2 YFSETQ. The ends were cut back, 2 bases at V and 0 bases at J, with 5 bases in the middle. The CDR3 here is CASSFRVNTEAFF. In nucleotides, the CDR3 is TGCGCCAGCAGCTTTAGGGTGAACACTGAAGCTTTCTTT.

This clonotype came up a few times. V usage is TRBV9 and J usage is TRBJ2-7, with D perhaps matching TRBD1 (6 bases). Looked up from germline, CDR1 is SGDLS and CDR2 is YYNGEE. The CDR3 is 12 amino acids. Trimming removed 3 bases from V and 3 bases from J, with 7 bases in between. CDR3 DNA: TGTGCCAGCAGCGCGACAGGCTACGAGCAGTACTTC. It is translated as CASSATGYEQYF.

This clonotype showed up just a few times. The rearrangement links TRBV29-1 to TRBJ2-3, with D perhaps matching TRBD1 (5 bases). Germline loops: CDR1 SQVTM, CDR2 ANQGSEA. The V and J ends lost 6 bases and 1 base respectively, with 17 bases between them. The CDR3 is made up of 15 amino acids. CDR3 region: CSVVSWQGGTDTQYF. The CDR3 DNA is TGCAGCGTGGTCTCCTGGCAGGGCGGCACAGATACGCAGTATTTT.

The rearrangement links TRBV30 to TRBJ1-1, with TRBD1 as a possible D gene (5 bases). This CDR3 has 13 amino acids. Trimming took 3 bases from V and 1 from J, leaving 9 bases between them. Germline CDR1 and CDR2: GTSNPN and SVGIG (reference sequence). For the CDR3, the DNA is TGTGCCTGGAGAGATACAGGGAACACTGAAGCTTTCTTT. It yields the protein CAWRDTGNTEAFF.

This sequence joins TRBV3-1 and TRBJ2-7; a weak D match, TRBD1 (6 bases). Trimming pared 4 bases from V and 2 bases from J, leaving 12 bases between. There are 14 residues in the CDR3. CDR1 and CDR2 (germline): LGHDT, YNNKEL (reference sequence). The chain's CDR3 is CASSRPGTPYEQYF. As DNA, the CDR3 is TGTGCCAGCAGCCGCCCGGGGACACCCTACGAGCAGTACTTC.